These 17 T cell receptor beta chains came from one sample sequenced in a study of Graves' ophthalmopathy and Graves' hyperthyroidism (dated 2018 in TCRdb). The run used an Illumina HiSeq 2000. TCR beta CDR3 regions were amplified from RNA transcripts for repertoire sequencing. The first round of RT-PCR was done with HTBI primers and the Qiagen OneStep RT-PCR kit, and was followed by a second round of multiplex PCR, then size selection and purification. Through fastp at Q25 and MiXCR, TCRdb rebuilt clones from the public reads, retaining in-frame beta chains. Rows matching on CDR3 protein sequence are summarized as one entry with the most common DNA and genes. The sample table shows under 350,000 distinct CDR3 sequences, and about a sixth are seen once. The ten largest make up about 12% of the sample. Sequences were obtained from peripheral blood. All receptors come from an adult man with Graves' ophthalmopathy.

In this sample, this clonotype turned up many times. At one of its ends the junction is not consistent with the germline gene, which may arise from a read error. V usage is TRBV7-6 and J usage is TRBJ1-3; D gene ambiguous. CDR3 length: 18 amino acids. CDR1 is SGHVS and CDR2 is FNYEAQ in the germline V gene. The CDR3 DNA sequence: TGTGCCAGCAGCAAGGAGTTAGGGCAGCTAGGATCTGGAAACAGCATATATTTT. Encoded protein: CASSKELGQLGSGNSIYF.

This clonotype came up many times. The chain uses TRBV20-1 and TRBJ1-5; 11 positions match TRBD1. The J segment lost 4 bases and the V segment lost 6 bases, leaving 5 bases of the junction unmatched. Germline V CDR1 and CDR2: DFQATT, SNEGSKA (reference sequence). CDR3 size: 14 residues. Here the CDR3 DNA reads TGCAGTGCCAAGGACAGGGGGCGAAATCAGCCCCAGCATTTT. Protein sequence: CSAKDRGRNQPQHF.

This clonotype was seen a single time. The rearrangement links TRBV12-3 or TRBV12-4 to TRBJ2-5; no clear D gene. V gave up 8 bases and J gave up 5 bases, with 15 bases separating them. The CDR3 length is 13 residues. The CDR3 bases are TGTGCCAGCTCGCGCCATCCACAGGAGACCCAGTACTTC. Encoded protein: CASSRHPQETQYF.

Many counts were recorded for this clonotype. The chain combines TRBV18 with TRBJ1-1; D remains ambiguous. CDR1 is KGHSH, CDR2 LQKENI, per germline. This CDR3 is 14 amino acids long. The V end lost 0 bases, the J end lost 1 base, and 6 bases lay between the germline ends. The CDR3 sequence is CASSPPLGNTEAFF. CDR3 DNA: TGTGCCAGCTCACCACCGTTGGGGAACACTGAAGCTTTCTTT.

This clonotype has ten or more counts. The chain is built from TRBV2 and TRBJ2-2; D remains unclear. The V gene lost 1 base and the J gene lost 1 base, with 4 bases spanning the gap. This CDR3 has 14 residues. Per the germline V gene, CDR1 is SNHLY and CDR2 is FYNNEI. The CDR3 loop reads CASSEEWNTGELFF. The CDR3 DNA follows: TGTGCCAGCAGTGAAGAATGGAACACCGGGGAGCTGTTTTTT.

The V call is TRBV7-2, the J call TRBJ2-4; 9 bases fit TRBD2. CDR1 and CDR2 (germline): SGHTA, FQGNSA. The CDR3 has 16 amino acids. Trimming cost V 0 bases and J 1 base; bases outside gene matches: 1. The chain's CDR3 is CASSLAGTSAKNIQYF. Here the CDR3 DNA reads TGTGCCAGCAGCTTAGCAGGGACTAGCGCCAAAAACATTCAGTACTTC. The full variable domain, its missing parts supplied by reference TRBV7-2 and TRBJ2-4, is GAGVSQSPSNKVTEKGKDVELRCDPISGHTALYWYRQSLGQGLEFLIYFQGNSAPDKSGLPSDRFSAERTGGSVSTLTIQRTQQEDSAVYLCASSLAGTSAKNIQYFGAGTRLSVL.

The rearrangement links TRBV12-3 or TRBV12-4 to TRBJ1-2; D remains unclear. The CDR3 is 13 amino acids. Deletions cut 3 bases from V and 10 bases from J, with 15 bases between. DNA for the CDR3: TGTGCCAGCAGTTTGAGGACCGGGTTTGTCTACACCTTC. Residues: CASSLRTGFVYTF.

The chain links TRBV30 to TRBJ2-7, with D perhaps TRBD2 (7 bases). The CDR3 extends over 14 amino acids. Germline V gene data show CDR1 as GTSNPN and CDR2 as SVGIG (reference sequence). Trimming left V 5 bases short and J 3 bases short, with 17 bases between. The CDR3 nucleotides are TGTGCCTGGGGGGGGGGCGTCAGCCTCTACGAGCAGTACTTC. Translating it yields CAWGGGVSLYEQYF. The variable domain in full, completed from reference TRBV30 and TRBJ2-7, reads SQTIHQWPATLVQPVGSPLSLECTVEGTSNPNLYWYRQAAGRGLQLLFYSVGIGQISSEVPQNLSASRPQDRQFILSSKKLLLSDSGFYLCAWGGGVSLYEQYFGPGTRLTVT.

This clonotype was recorded many times. The chain links TRBV19 to TRBJ1-2; 7 bases map to TRBD1. Per the germline V gene, CDR1 is LNHDA and CDR2 is SQIVND (reference sequence). This CDR3 region has 14 residues. Trimming cost V 6 bases and J 5 bases; bases outside gene matches: 9. The CDR3 nucleotides are TGTGCCAGTAGCCCAACGCAGGGGGGTTATGGCTACACCTTC. It is translated as CASSPTQGGYGYTF.

The V and J genes are TRBV5-1 and TRBJ2-2; D unresolved. Trimming took off 4 bases at V and 7 bases at J, with 14 bases between the two ends. This CDR3 contains 14 residues. Germline V gene data show CDR1 as SGHRS and CDR2 as YFSETQ. The CDR3 bases are TGCGCCAGCAGCGCCACCGAGACGGACGGGGAGCTGTTTTTT. This sequence encodes CASSATETDGELFF.

This clonotype was observed at least ten times. The V call is TRBV4-2, the J call TRBJ1-1; tentatively, D is TRBD1 (6 bases). The CDR3 is 15 amino acids. V dropped 7 bases and J dropped 1 base, with 16 bases sitting between them. Looked up from germline, CDR1 is LGHNA and CDR2 is YNFKEQ. CDR3 DNA sequence: TGTGCCAGCAACCCAGCGGAGGGGGAGAACACTGAAGCTTTCTTT. Its protein is CASNPAEGENTEAFF.

This clonotype has ten or more counts. J is TRBJ1-5 and V is TRBV4-2; D not certain. The germline V and J ends were trimmed by 6 bases and 3 bases, with 15 bases remaining between them. CDR3 size: 15 residues. Germline assignment: CDR1 LGHNA and CDR2 YNFKEQ. CDR3 residues: CASSWNRGFNQPQHF. CDR3 DNA sequence: TGTGCCAGCAGTTGGAATCGGGGTTTCAATCAGCCCCAGCATTTT.

This clonotype showed up many times. The chain is built from TRBV14 and TRBJ1-1, with TRBD1 as a possible D gene (5 bases). The CDR3 has 15 amino acids. Trimming stripped 5 bases from V and 2 bases from J, with 15 bases between. The germline V gene encodes CDR1 SGHDN and CDR2 FVKESK. CDR3 sequence (DNA): TGTGCCAGCAGCGCCCATGGGACGGTCAACACTGAAGCTTTCTTT. This codes for CASSAHGTVNTEAFF. Complete variable domain (other parts from reference TRBV14 and TRBJ1-1): EAGVTQFPSHSVIEKGQTVTLRCDPISGHDNLYWYRRVMGKEIKFLLHFVKESKQDESGMPNNRFLAERTGGTYSTLKVQPAELEDSGVYFCASSAHGTVNTEAFFGQGTRLTVV.

This clonotype showed up many times. The chain links TRBV6-5 to TRBJ2-7; TRBD2 matches 10 bases. Germline V lookup: CDR1 MNHEY, CDR2 SVGAGI. The V and J ends lost 2 bases and 7 bases, in that order; junction bases with no gene match: 8. This CDR3 spans 15 amino acids. The CDR3 spells CASSYGSGRVWEQYF. CDR3 nucleotides: TGTGCCAGCAGTTACGGCAGCGGGAGGGTGTGGGAGCAGTACTTC.

This clonotype was counted ten times or more. V and J are TRBV6-8 and TRBJ1-6, with 7 positions matching TRBD1. Germline CDR1 MNHGY, CDR2 SAAAGT. With 5 bases clipped from V and 11 bases from J, the junction kept 18 bases outside the gene matches. The CDR3 contains 17 residues. CDR3 in amino acids: CASSRKPGEDRLPPLHF. In DNA form, the CDR3 reads TGTGCCAGCAGTCGAAAACCGGGGGAGGACAGGTTGCCACCCCTCCACTTT.

This clonotype was observed a handful of times. This chain links TRBV28 with TRBJ2-7, with TRBD2 identical over 7 bases. Germline V CDR1 and CDR2: MDHEN, SYDVKM. The CDR3 loop spans 16 amino acids. The ends lost 5 bases at V and 5 bases at J; junction bases unmatched: 15. The CDR3 sequence: CASSGGGAGLRDEQYF. CDR3 coding DNA: TGTGCCAGCAGTGGGGGAGGGGCGGGACTACGGGACGAGCAGTACTTC.

This clonotype has a count of ten or more. The chain employs TRBV20-1 and TRBJ2-4; 10 bases match TRBD1. The V segment lost 5 bases and the J segment 3 bases; nucleotides outside the gene matches: 4. CDR3 length: 14 amino acids. Germline loops: CDR1 DFQATT, CDR2 SNEGSKA (reference sequence). Here the CDR3 reads CSASTGGGKNIQYF. CDR3 DNA: TGCAGTGCTTCGACAGGGGGCGGCAAAAACATTCAGTACTTC.